Listed below are T cell receptor beta chains from one sample, sequenced in a study of blood T cell repertoires in COVID-19. Measured with immunoSEQ multiplex PCR; TCRdb has only the in-frame clones, and not every one. The sample consists of more than 75,000 clones, about nine tenths of them appearing once. Source material: peripheral blood. All receptors derive from a man aged 50-60 years with acute or convalescent COVID-19. Each CDR3 is given with its conserved first and last residue. Each record gives: D gene, J gene, CDR3 length, clone size, V gene, CDR3 protein, CDR3 DNA. A D gene is named only where the DNA matches it firmly. The size field is filled for only some rows; it gives once, few, many or a size class.

>TRBD2|TRBJ2-5|17|NA|TRBV4-1
CASSQGLAGGLRETQYF
TGCGCCAGCAGCCAGGGACTAGCGGGAGGGCTAAGAGAGACCCAGTACTTC
>TRBD2|TRBJ2-2|22|NA|TRBV12-5
CASGLVWWGEGSSGLNTGELFF
TGTGCTAGTGGTTTGGTATGGTGGGGCGAAGGTAGTAGCGGGCTGAACACCGGGGAGCTGTTTTTT
>NA|TRBJ2-3|16|NA|TRBV18
CASSLHSIPGTDTQYF
TGTGCCAGCTCACTCCACTCGATCCCGGGCACAGATACGCAGTATTTT
>TRBD1|TRBJ1-1|16|once|TRBV5-6
CASSLGLGTGGTEAFF
TGTGCCAGCAGCTTGGGATTAGGGACAGGGGGTACTGAAGCTTTCTTT
>NA|TRBJ2-1|13|NA|TRBV5-4
CASSSTPPGEQFF
TGTGCCAGCAGCTCGACCCCTCCGGGTGAGCAGTTCTTC
>NA|TRBJ1-2|14|once|TRBV11-2
CASSLEVREGGYTF
TGTGCCAGCAGCTTAGAGGTTCGGGAAGGCGGCTACACCTTC
>NA|TRBJ2-3|14|NA|TRBV27
CASRKGVFTDTQYF
TGTGCCAGCCGAAAGGGGGTATTCACAGATACGCAGTATTTT
>NA|TRBJ1-2|12|NA|TRBV12-3/TRBV12-4
CASSLGQGLYTF
TGTGCCAGCAGTTTGGGGCAGGGCCTCTACACCTTC
>NA|TRBJ2-7|13|NA|TRBV15
CATSGSRVLEQYF
TGTGCCACCAGCGGGAGTAGGGTCTTGGAGCAGTACTTC
>NA|TRBJ2-3|14|NA|TRBV7-9
CASSLVGGSDTQYF
TGTGCCAGCAGCTTAGTAGGGGGATCAGATACGCAGTATTTT
>NA|TRBJ1-5|15|NA|TRBV28
CASSFQPEGNQPQHF
TGTGCCAGCAGTTTTCAACCGGAGGGGAATCAGCCCCAGCATTTT
>TRBD1|TRBJ1-2|15|NA|TRBV7-6
CASSLGGQGNYGYTF
TGTGCCAGCAGCTTAGGAGGACAGGGAAACTATGGCTACACCTTC
>NA|TRBJ1-1|16|NA|TRBV4-1
CASSQVEGGVNTEAFF
TGCGCCAGCAGCCAAGTCGAGGGAGGGGTGAACACTGAAGCTTTCTTT
>TRBD2|TRBJ2-3|15|NA|TRBV4-3
CASSPNSGGADTQYF
TGCGCCAGCAGCCCGAATAGCGGGGGAGCAGATACGCAGTATTTT
>NA|TRBJ1-2|13|NA|TRBV5-1
CASSLAGNYGYTF
TGCGCCAGCAGCTTGGCAGGGAACTATGGCTACACCTTC
>NA|TRBJ2-1|13|NA|TRBV30
CAWSVQATAEQFF
TGTGCCTGGAGTGTACAGGCTACGGCTGAGCAGTTCTTC
>TRBD2|TRBJ2-1|15|NA|TRBV7-2
CASSLVGTTYNEQFF
TGTGCCAGCAGCTTAGTGGGGACTACCTACAATGAGCAGTTCTTC
>TRBD1|TRBJ2-5|16|NA|TRBV5-1
CASSNARTGSGETQYF
TGCGCCAGCAGCAACGCCCGGACAGGAAGTGGAGAGACCCAGTACTTC
>NA|TRBJ2-3|15|NA|TRBV10-2
CASSEQARSTDTQYF
TGCGCCAGCAGTGAACAAGCGAGAAGCACAGATACGCAGTATTTT
>NA|TRBJ2-7|13|NA|TRBV9
CASSAGHTYEQYF
TGTGCCAGCAGCGCGGGACACACCTACGAGCAGTACTTC
>NA|TRBJ2-2|14|NA|TRBV27
CASSFNPGTGELFF
TGTGCCAGCAGTTTCAATCCCGGCACCGGGGAGCTGTTTTTT
>NA|TRBJ1-3|15|NA|TRBV6-5
CASSLHLRHGNTIYF
TGTGCCAGCAGTCTTCATCTAAGACACGGAAACACCATATATTTT
>NA|TRBJ2-2|17|once|TRBV5-1
CASSSPVGREITGELFF
TGCGCCAGCAGCTCCCCGGTTGGCAGGGAAATCACCGGGGAGCTGTTTTTT
>TRBD1|TRBJ1-4|15|NA|TRBV19
CASRSQGSSNEKLFF
TGTGCCAGTAGGTCACAGGGGTCGTCTAATGAAAAACTGTTTTTT
>NA|TRBJ1-2|15|NA|TRBV4-1
CASSPQQGANYGYTF
TGCGCCAGCAGCCCCCAACAGGGTGCTAACTATGGCTACACCTTC
>NA|TRBJ1-1|13|NA|TRBV27
CASSPQGSAEAFF
TGTGCCAGCAGTCCACAGGGATCCGCTGAAGCTTTCTTT